This T cell receptor (beta chain) comes out of a study of CD8 T cells in Susac syndrome. Looking at the study overall: Sequencing included Susac syndrome patients, roughly 6 of them with active disease and roughly eight in remission.

RNA in amounts of roughly 0.5 to 1 ug was reverse transcribed with random hexamers. An immunoSEQ multiplex PCR amplified TCR beta CDR3 over 54 Vbeta and 13 Jbeta. TCRdb redid the calling of the immunoSEQ multiplex PCR reads with MiXCR, one entry per CDR3 protein. The table lists over 150,000 distinct CDR3 sequences, 85% to 95% of them singletons. CDR3 length: 12 residues. The V end lost 5 bases, the J end lost 8 bases, and 15 bases lay between the germline ends. Germline CDR1 and CDR2: DFQATT and SNEGSKA (reference sequence). TCR beta sequences were obtained from blood CD8+ and CD4+ T cells. Patients with Susac syndrome met the recently defined diagnostic criteria for definite or probable disease.

This clonotype originated in a human donor with Susac syndrome. The material sequenced was CD4+ T cells from PBMCs. The J gene is TRBJ1-2, the V gene TRBV20-1; TRBD1 might be the D (5 bases). The CDR3 nucleotides are TGCAGTGCTCATCCGACAGAGTACGGCTACACCTTC. This translates into CSAHPTEYGYTF.